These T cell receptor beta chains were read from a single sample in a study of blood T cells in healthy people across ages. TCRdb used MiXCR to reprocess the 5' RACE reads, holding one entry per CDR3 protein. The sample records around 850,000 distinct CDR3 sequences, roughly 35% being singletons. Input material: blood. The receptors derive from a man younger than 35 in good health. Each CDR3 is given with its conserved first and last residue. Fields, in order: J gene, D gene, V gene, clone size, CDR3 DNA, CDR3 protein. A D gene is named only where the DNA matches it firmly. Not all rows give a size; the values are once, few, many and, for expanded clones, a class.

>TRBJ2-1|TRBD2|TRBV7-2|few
TGTGCCAGCATTAGGACTAGCGGGGGGCCTTACAATGAGCAGTTCTTC
CASIRTSGGPYNEQFF
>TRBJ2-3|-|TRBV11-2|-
TGTGCCAGCAGCTTTCGACCTACTCTCAGCACAGATACGCGGTATTTT
CASSFRPTLSTDTRYF
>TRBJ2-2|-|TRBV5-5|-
TGTGCCAGCAGCTTGGCCGGCGAGGACTTTTTGAACACCGGGGAGCTGTTTTTT
CASSLAGEDFLNTGELFF
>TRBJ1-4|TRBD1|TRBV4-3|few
TGCGCCAGCAGCCAAGTAGCGAGCCCCGCAGGGGGGGGTGAAAAACTGTTTTTT
CASSQVASPAGGGEKLFF
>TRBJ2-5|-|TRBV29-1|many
TGCAGCGTCCCCTGGCGCGGTTTAGAGACCCAGTACTTC
CSVPWRGLETQYF
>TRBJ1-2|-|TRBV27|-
TGTGCCAGCAGTGGTGGGGGGGCTCGGGGCTATGGCTACACCTTC
CASSGGGARGYGYTF
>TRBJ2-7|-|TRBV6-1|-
TGTGCCAGCAGTAAAACCAGGGGGGGGGCCTACGAGCAGTACTTC
CASSKTRGGAYEQYF
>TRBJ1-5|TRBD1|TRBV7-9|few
TGTGCCAGCAGCTCAGAGACAGGGCTGAGTCAGCCCCAGCATTTT
CASSSETGLSQPQHF
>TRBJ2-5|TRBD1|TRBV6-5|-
TGTGCCAGCCAGGACAGGGGGCGATTGGTTGTGGAGACCCAGTACTTC
CASQDRGRLVVETQYF
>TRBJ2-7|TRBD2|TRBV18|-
TGTGCCAGCTCACTCTCGACTAGCGGGGGTTACGAGCAGTACTTC
CASSLSTSGGYEQYF
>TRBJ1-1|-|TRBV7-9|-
TGTGCCAGCAGCTTAGTGGGGGTCCCAACGACTTTCTTT
CASSLVGVPTTFF
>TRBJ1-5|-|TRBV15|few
TGTGCCACCAGCAGAGATGTATTCCAGCCCCAGCATTTT
CATSRDVFQPQHF
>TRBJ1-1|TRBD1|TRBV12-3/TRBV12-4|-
TGTGCCAGCAGTTTATGGTTGACAGGGAGGGCTGAAGCTTTCTTT
CASSLWLTGRAEAFF
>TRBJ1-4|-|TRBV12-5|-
TGTGCTAGTTTCAACAATAGTGAAAAACTGTTTTTT
CASFNNSEKLFF